What follows are 3 T cell receptor beta chains derived from one specimen sequenced in a study of blood T cell repertoires in COVID-19. Using immunoSEQ multiplex PCR, the repertoire was profiled, and TCRdb retains in-frame clones only, with some absent. The sample has 400,000 to 550,000 clones, around 89% seen once. The sample taken for sequencing was peripheral blood. These receptors came from a woman aged 25 to 39 with acute or convalescent COVID-19.

The V and J genes are TRBV7-8 and TRBJ1-6; possible D gene TRBD1, 5 bases. V was cut by 5 bases and J by 10 bases, with 12 bases left in between. Germline V lookup: CDR1 SGHVS, CDR2 FQNEAQ. CDR3 length equals 13 residues. CDR3 sequence (DNA): TGTGCCAGCAGCCCACAGGTTAACTCACCCCTCCACTTT. Encoded protein: CASSPQVNSPLHF.

This CDR3 reads CASSSPGGWGYGYTF. DNA of the CDR3: TGTGCCAGCAGCTCCCCAGGGGGCTGGGGCTATGGCTACACCTTC. The chain joins TRBV6-5 to TRBJ1-2, with 8 positions matching TRBD1. The CDR3 runs 15 residues. Looked up from germline, CDR1 is MNHEY and CDR2 is SVGAGI. V trimming: 6 bases; J trimming: 4 bases; junction bases outside the gene matches: 10.

The chain combines TRBV2 with TRBJ2-7, with a weak D call TRBD1 (8 bases). Trimming cost V 2 bases and J 6 bases, with 20 bases left between them. The CDR3 sequence is 16 residues long. Germline CDR1 SNHLY, CDR2 FYNNEI. Here the CDR3 reads CASSESGTGLSREQYF. Here the CDR3 DNA reads TGTGCCAGCAGTGAAAGCGGGACAGGCCTATCCCGCGAGCAGTACTTC.